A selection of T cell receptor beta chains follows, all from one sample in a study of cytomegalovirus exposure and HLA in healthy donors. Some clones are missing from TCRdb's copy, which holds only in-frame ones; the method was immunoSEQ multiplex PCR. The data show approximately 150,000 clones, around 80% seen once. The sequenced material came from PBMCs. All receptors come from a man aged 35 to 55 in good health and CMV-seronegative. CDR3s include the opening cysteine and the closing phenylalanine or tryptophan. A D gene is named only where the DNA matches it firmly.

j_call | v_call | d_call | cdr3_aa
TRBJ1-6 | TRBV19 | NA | CASMSSSYNSPLHF
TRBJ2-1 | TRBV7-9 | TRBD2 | CASSPDPGGGDSYNEQFF
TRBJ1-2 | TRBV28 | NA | CASRSDSNYGYTF
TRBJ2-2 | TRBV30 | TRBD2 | CACVYSGDTGELFF
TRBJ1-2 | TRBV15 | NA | CATSRDGGTYGYTF
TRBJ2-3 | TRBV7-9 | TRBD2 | CASSSAGTSGFEDTQYF
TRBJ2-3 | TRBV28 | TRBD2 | CASSSPGLAGVSTQYF
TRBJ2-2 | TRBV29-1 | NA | CSVEIGQRGTGELFF
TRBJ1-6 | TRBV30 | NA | CAWSGEDSPLHF
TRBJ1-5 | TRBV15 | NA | CATSSPKAAGDSPQHF
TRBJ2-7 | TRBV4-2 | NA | CASSQDSKSGYEQYF
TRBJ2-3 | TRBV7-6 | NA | CASSFRSVTDTQYF
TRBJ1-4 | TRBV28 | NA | CASSLPAGSNEKLFF
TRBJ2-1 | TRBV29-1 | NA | CSVDAGLPWQFF
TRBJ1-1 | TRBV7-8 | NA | CASSRRGSTEAFF
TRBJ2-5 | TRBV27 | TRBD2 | CASTSPGLAGTQYF
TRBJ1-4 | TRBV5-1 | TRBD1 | CASSLATGGEKLFF
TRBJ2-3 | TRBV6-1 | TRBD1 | CAGRGQGVDTQYF
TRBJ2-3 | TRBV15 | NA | CATSSPTSTDTQYF
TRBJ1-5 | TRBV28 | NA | CASSHQGRKSQPQHF
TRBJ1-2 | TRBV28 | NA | CASTALGGNYGYTF
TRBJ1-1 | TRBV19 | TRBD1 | CASSSGTGGWNTEAFF
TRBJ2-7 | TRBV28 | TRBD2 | CASSYFGGGSYEQYF
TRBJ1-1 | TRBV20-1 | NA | CSASPGAFF
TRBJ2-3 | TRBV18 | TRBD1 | CASSPAGTGGEDTQYF
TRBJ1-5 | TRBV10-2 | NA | CASRPQGNNQPQHF
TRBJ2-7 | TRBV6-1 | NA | CASYIPYEQYF
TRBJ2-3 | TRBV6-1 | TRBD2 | CASSGGGATDTQYF
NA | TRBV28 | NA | CASSPPGQYSYEQYF
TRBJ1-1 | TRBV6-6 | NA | CASSYLEGRGEAFF
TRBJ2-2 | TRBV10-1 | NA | CASSESDSNTGELFF
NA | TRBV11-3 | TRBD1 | CASSLDPGGGEQYF
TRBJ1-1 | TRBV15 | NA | CATSRTENTEAFF
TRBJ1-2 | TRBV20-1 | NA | CSARPGDGYTF
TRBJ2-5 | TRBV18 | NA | CASSPRPGEETQYF
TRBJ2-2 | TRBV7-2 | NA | CASSFAPESGELFF
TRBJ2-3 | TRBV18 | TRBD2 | CASSPTSPDTQYF
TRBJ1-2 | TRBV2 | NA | CASRLRGDHGYTF
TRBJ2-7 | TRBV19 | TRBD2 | CASSISHMGGTYEQYF
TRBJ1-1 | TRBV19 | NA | CASSPDGQNTEAFF
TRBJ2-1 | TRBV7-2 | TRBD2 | CASSFPGTGGGAYNEQFF
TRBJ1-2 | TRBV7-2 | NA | CASSKAVQLYGYTF
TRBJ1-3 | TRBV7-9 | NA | CASIRAVSGNTIYF
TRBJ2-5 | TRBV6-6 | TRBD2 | CASSYLGGASETQYF
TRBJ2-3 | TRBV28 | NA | CASSPGGRSTDTQYF
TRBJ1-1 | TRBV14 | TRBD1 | CASSQDRGLGWNTEAFF
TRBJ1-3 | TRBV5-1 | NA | CASSKTKKEDTIYF
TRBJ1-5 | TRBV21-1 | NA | CASSKVGDSNQPQHF
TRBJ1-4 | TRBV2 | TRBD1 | CASSVRTGGWNEKLFF
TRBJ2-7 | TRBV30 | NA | CAWARQAYEQYF
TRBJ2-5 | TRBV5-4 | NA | CASSLVRDRETQYF
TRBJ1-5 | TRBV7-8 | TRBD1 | CASSPGTGNNQPQHF
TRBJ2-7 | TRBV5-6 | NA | CASSLGGLAFTYEQYF
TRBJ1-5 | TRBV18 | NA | CASSRREKGDQPQHF
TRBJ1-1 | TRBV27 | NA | CASSSWTRATEAFF
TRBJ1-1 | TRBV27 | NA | CASSFQGWTEAFF